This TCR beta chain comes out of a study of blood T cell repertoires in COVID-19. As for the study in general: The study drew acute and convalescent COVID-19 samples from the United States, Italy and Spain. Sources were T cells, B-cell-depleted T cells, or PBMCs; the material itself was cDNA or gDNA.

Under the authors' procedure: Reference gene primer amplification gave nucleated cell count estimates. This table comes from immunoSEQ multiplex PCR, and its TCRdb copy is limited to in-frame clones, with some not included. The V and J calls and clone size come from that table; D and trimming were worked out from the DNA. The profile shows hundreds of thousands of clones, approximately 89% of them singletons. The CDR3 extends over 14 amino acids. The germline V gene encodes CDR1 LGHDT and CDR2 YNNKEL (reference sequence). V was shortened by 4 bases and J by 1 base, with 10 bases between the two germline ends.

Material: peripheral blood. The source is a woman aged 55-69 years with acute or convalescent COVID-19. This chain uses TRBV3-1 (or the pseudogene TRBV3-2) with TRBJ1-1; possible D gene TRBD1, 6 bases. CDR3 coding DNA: TGTGCCAGCAGCCCCACGGGACAGAACACTGAAGCTTTCTTT. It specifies CASSPTGQNTEAFF.